The source of this T cell receptor beta chain is a study of blood T cell repertoires in COVID-19. The overall study: Acute and convalescent COVID-19 specimens originated in the United States, Italy and Spain. The analysed material was cDNA or gDNA that came from T cells, B-cell-depleted T cells, or PBMCs.

In the original processing: Cell counts per sample came from amplifying reference gene primers. The data were produced by immunoSEQ multiplex PCR, yet TCRdb's version contains in-frame clones alone and is incomplete. The V and J calls and clone size come from that table; D and trimming were worked out from the DNA. The sample yields 100,000 or so clones, roughly 84% seen once. Sequences were obtained from peripheral blood. The receptor comes from a man aged 25-45 years in a cohort sampled during active COVID-19.

In nucleotides, the CDR3 is TGTGCCAGCAGCTCCTTCGGGGGGGGCAATCAGCCCCAGCATTTT. It specifies CASSSFGGGNQPQHF. V gene TRBV13 combines with J gene TRBJ1-5; tentative D call: TRBD1 (5 bases). This CDR3 has 15 residues. V was clipped by 4 bases and J by 2 bases, with 12 bases between them. The germline V gene has CDR1 PRHDT and CDR2 FYEKMQ (reference sequence).